This T cell receptor (beta chain) was obtained from a study of immune characterization of retroperitoneal liposarcoma. The V end lost 6 bases, the J end lost 6 bases, and 8 bases lay between the germline ends. The CDR3 runs 12 residues. Using its own MiXCR run on the PCR reads, TCRdb lists one record per CDR3 protein. In the table there are roughly 9,300 distinct CDR3 sequences, over 35% of which are singletons. The TCR comes from a male donor with retroperitoneal liposarcoma. The V gene is TRBV12-3 or TRBV12-4, the J gene TRBJ2-2; D may be TRBD1 (6 bases). Material for sequencing was tumor tissue. CDR3 sequence reads: CASRYRAGELFF. Here the CDR3 DNA reads TGTGCCAGCAGGTACAGGGCCGGGGAGCTGTTTTTT.